These 16 T cell receptor beta chains came from one sample sequenced in a study of T-cell memory formation after mild COVID-19. TCRdb used MiXCR to reprocess the 5' RACE reads, holding one entry per CDR3 protein. This table holds about 340,000 distinct CDR3 sequences, approximately 15% found once. The specimen was PBMCs or a T cell subset sorted from them (not recorded which). The receptor set was obtained from a man between 18 and 35 years old who had mild COVID-19 (a few samples of this study predate the infection). Cell type and time point are not known.

Only a few counts were recorded for this clonotype. The rearrangement joins TRBV20-1 to TRBJ2-5; 12 bases agree with TRBD1. Germline V CDR1 and CDR2: DFQATT, SNEGSKA (reference sequence). The CDR3 consists of 17 residues. V shed 5 bases and J 0 bases; nucleotides not matched to a gene: 10. The CDR3 region has the DNA TGCAGTGCTCCCGGGACAGGGGGCTTTGGGTACCAAGAGACCCAGTACTTC. Protein sequence: CSAPGTGGFGYQETQYF.

This rearrangement joins TRBV6-2 or TRBV6-3 to TRBJ1-2; the match to TRBD1 covers 8 bases. Germline assignment: CDR1 MNHEY and CDR2 SVGEGT. The CDR3 totals 13 residues. V shed 7 bases, J shed 6 bases, and the junction held 7 bases outside the gene matches. CDR3 protein: CASTHRGIDGYTF. The CDR3 DNA reads TGTGCCAGCACTCACAGGGGGATCGATGGCTACACCTTC.

V is TRBV5-6 and J is TRBJ2-5; weak D call: TRBD2 (5 bases). The CDR3 is 12 residues long. V gave up 1 base and J gave up 5 bases, with 6 bases separating them. The germline V gene encodes CDR1 SGHDT and CDR2 YYEEEE. The CDR3 DNA reads as TGTGCCAGCAGCTTGTGGACTGAGACCCAGTACTTC. It yields the protein CASSLWTETQYF.

J is TRBJ2-5 and V is TRBV7-2; possible D gene TRBD1, 6 bases. Trimming stripped 3 bases from V and 4 bases from J, with 9 bases between. Germline V CDR1 and CDR2: SGHTA, FQGNSA. The CDR3 runs to 13 residues. CDR3 DNA: TGTGCCAGCAGCTTCAGGGGATTAGAGACCCAGTACTTC. Protein: CASSFRGLETQYF.

This clonotype has a handful of counts. V is TRBV6-5 and J is TRBJ2-7; D gene unclear. V gave up 0 bases and J gave up 0 bases, with 9 bases separating them. Germline V gene data show CDR1 as MNHEY and CDR2 as SVGAGI. This CDR3 is built from 15 residues. The CDR3 protein is CASSYSASISYEQYF. In nucleotides, the CDR3 is TGTGCCAGCAGTTACTCTGCATCCATCTCCTACGAGCAGTACTTC.

This clonotype was seen a handful of times. V usage is TRBV4-2 and J usage is TRBJ2-7; maybe TRBD2 (5 bases). Deletions cut 2 bases from V and 7 bases from J, with 15 bases between. Germline CDR1 is LGHNA and CDR2 is YNFKEQ. CDR3 length: 14 residues. The CDR3 sequence is CASSQRGGPGEQYF. The CDR3 bases are TGTGCCAGCAGCCAAAGAGGCGGTCCGGGGGAGCAGTACTTC.

CDR3 sequence: CSPDLQGTDTQYF. The CDR3 DNA reads as TGCAGCCCTGACTTACAGGGGACAGATACGCAGTATTTT. V and J are TRBV20-1 and TRBJ2-3, with TRBD1 identical over 7 bases. This CDR3 is built from 13 residues. Germline assignment: CDR1 DFQATT and CDR2 SNEGSKA (reference sequence).

The chain links TRBV6-5 to TRBJ2-7, with 7 bases that match TRBD1. V gave up 0 bases and J gave up 6 bases; unmatched junction bases: 2. This CDR3 is built from 13 residues. CDR1 is MNHEY and CDR2 is SVGAGI in the germline V gene. CDR3 residues: CASSYSAGGEQYV. As DNA, the CDR3 is TGTGCCAGCAGTTACTCTGCAGGGGGCGAGCAGTACGTC.

This clonotype has at least ten counts. The chain carries TRBV20-1 and TRBJ2-5; D not certain. This CDR3 comprises 12 residues. Trimming took off 4 bases at V and 1 base at J, with 7 bases between the two ends. Germline V gene data show CDR1 as DFQATT and CDR2 as SNEGSKA (reference sequence). The CDR3 coding sequence is TGCAGTGCTACACAATCCCAAGAGACCCAGTACTTC. Its protein is CSATQSQETQYF.

The chain employs TRBV7-2 and TRBJ1-3; perhaps TRBD1 as D (5 bases). Trimming took 1 base from V and 0 from J, leaving 10 bases between them. This CDR3 spans 16 amino acids. Germline CDR1 SGHTA, CDR2 FQGNSA. The CDR3 here is CASSLGGGYSGNTIYF. The DNA for the CDR3 is TGTGCCAGCAGCTTAGGGGGCGGATACTCTGGAAACACCATATATTTT.

This clonotype has just a few counts. The chain recombines TRBV20-1 with TRBJ1-5; D is ambiguous. V lost 3 bases and J lost 7, with 16 bases in between. From germline, CDR1 is DFQATT and CDR2 SNEGSKA (reference sequence). The CDR3 runs 14 residues. The CDR3 loop reads CSASRRQELQPQHF. The DNA of the CDR3 is TGCAGTGCTAGTCGACGGCAGGAGCTGCAGCCCCAGCATTTT.

The chain joins TRBV10-3 to TRBJ1-6; TRBD1 is a possible D gene (6 bases). Trimming took off 6 bases at V and 7 bases at J, with 13 bases between the two ends. The germline V gene encodes CDR1 ENHRY and CDR2 SYGVKD. The length of the CDR3 is 14 residues. In DNA, the CDR3 is TGTGCCATCAGCTTGACAGGAGGAAATTCACCCCTCCACTTT. This codes for CAISLTGGNSPLHF.

The V gene is TRBV5-1, the J gene TRBJ2-7, with TRBD1 identical over 9 bases. In germline, CDR1 is SGHRS, CDR2 YFSETQ. V dropped 4 bases and J dropped 2; count of bases not matched to a gene: 7. CDR3 length: 15 amino acids. The CDR3: CASSPRTGETYEQYV. CDR3 bases: TGCGCCAGCAGCCCACGGACAGGGGAAACCTACGAGCAGTACGTC.

This clonotype was picked up many times. V gene TRBV4-2 combines with J gene TRBJ2-7; D unresolved. CDR3 size: 13 residues. With 4 bases removed from V and 5 bases from J, the gap between germline ends came to 12 bases. Germline V gene sequence: CDR1 LGHNA, CDR2 YNFKEQ. This chain's CDR3 is CASSREDTHEQYF. DNA for the CDR3: TGTGCCAGCAGCCGAGAGGATACTCACGAGCAGTACTTC.

The gene calls are TRBV20-1 and TRBJ1-6, with 7 bases lining up with TRBD1. Germline V gene lookup returns CDR1 DFQATT and CDR2 SNEGSKA (reference sequence). The ends lost 5 bases at V and 0 bases at J; junction bases unmatched: 13. This CDR3 comprises 18 residues. CDR3 nucleotide sequence: TGCAGTGCTGGAATCACAGGGGTGATGAGCTCCTATAATTCACCCCTCCACTTT. This encodes CSAGITGVMSSYNSPLHF.

In this sample, this clonotype turned up a few times. The V gene is TRBV4-1, the J gene TRBJ2-3; D is possibly TRBD2 (6 bases). The CDR3 runs 16 residues. Trimming removed 0 bases from V and 6 bases from J, with 16 bases in between. The germline CDR1 and CDR2 sequences are MGHRA and YSYEKL. The CDR3 reads CASSQDPGFGGDTQYF. CDR3 DNA sequence: TGCGCCAGCAGCCAAGATCCCGGTTTTGGGGGGGATACGCAGTATTTT.